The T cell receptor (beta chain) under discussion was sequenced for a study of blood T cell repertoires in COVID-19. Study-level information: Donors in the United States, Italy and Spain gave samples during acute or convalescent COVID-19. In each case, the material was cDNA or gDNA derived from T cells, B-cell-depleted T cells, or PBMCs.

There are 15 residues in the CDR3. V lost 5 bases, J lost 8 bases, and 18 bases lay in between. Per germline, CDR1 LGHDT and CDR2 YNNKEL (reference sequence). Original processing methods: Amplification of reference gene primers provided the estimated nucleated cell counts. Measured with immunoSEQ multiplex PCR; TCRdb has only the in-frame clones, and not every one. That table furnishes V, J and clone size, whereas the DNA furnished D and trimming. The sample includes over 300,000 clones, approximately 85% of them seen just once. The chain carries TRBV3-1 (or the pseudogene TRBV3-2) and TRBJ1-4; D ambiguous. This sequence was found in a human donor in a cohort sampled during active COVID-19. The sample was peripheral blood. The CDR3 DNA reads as TGTGCCAGCAGCGCTACACCGGCGGAAGTAGAAAAACTGTTTTTT. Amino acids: CASSATPAEVEKLFF.